These 31 T cell receptor beta chains originate from one sample sequenced in a study of cytomegalovirus exposure and HLA in healthy donors. Researchers ran the PCR with 60 Vbeta and 13 Jbeta primers. Measured with immunoSEQ multiplex PCR; TCRdb has only the in-frame clones, and not every one. The table records about 150,000 clones, around 70% of them present only once. Sequencing used PBMCs. All receptors derive from a man aged 35-49 years in good health and CMV-seronegative.

The CDR3 loop reads CASSRGSGQETQYF. The CDR3 DNA reads as TGTGCCAGCAGCCGTGGGTCGGGCCAAGAGACCCAGTACTTC. The gene calls are TRBV6-5 and TRBJ2-5; D not certain. The CDR3 is 14 residues long. Germline values: CDR1 MNHEY, CDR2 SVGAGI. The V gene lost 6 bases and the J gene lost 1 base, with 12 bases spanning the gap.

The chain couples TRBV30 to TRBJ2-5, with a possible D match to TRBD2 (6 bases). The CDR3 consists of 14 residues. V lost 5 bases and J 6 bases, leaving 19 bases between the germline ends. The germline V gene has CDR1 GTSNPN and CDR2 SVGIG (reference sequence). Written as DNA, the CDR3 is TGTGCCTGGCAGACTAGACTTGGAGAAAAGACCCAGTACTTC. Translated: CAWQTRLGEKTQYF.

The chain links TRBV27 to TRBJ1-2; D ambiguous. V lost 6 bases to trimming and J lost 5 bases, with 16 bases between them. Germline V lookup: CDR1 MNHEY, CDR2 SMNVEV (reference sequence). The CDR3 extends over 14 amino acids. The CDR3 protein is CASSLTVGQYGYTF. CDR3 in DNA: TGTGCCAGCAGCCTAACCGTTGGGCAGTATGGCTACACCTTC.

This clone was seen a few times. The V and J genes are TRBV29-1 and TRBJ1-1, with D possibly matching TRBD1 (6 bases). The CDR3 consists of 14 residues. V lost 3 bases and J 4 bases, leaving 15 bases between the germline ends. Per the germline V gene, CDR1 is SQVTM and CDR2 is ANQGSEA. CDR3 in amino acids: CSVDVLRGGTEAFF. The CDR3 DNA reads TGCAGCGTTGATGTTTTAAGGGGGGGCACTGAAGCTTTCTTT. Full variable domain (missing parts from reference TRBV29-1 and TRBJ1-1): SAVISQKPSRDICQRGTSLTIQCQVDSQVTMMFWYRQQPGQSLTLIATANQGSEATYESGFVIDKFPISRPNLTFSTLTVSNMSPEDSSIYLCSVDVLRGGTEAFFGQGTRLTVV.

This chain joins TRBV5-4 and TRBJ1-1; 7 nucleotides agree with TRBD1. CDR1 and CDR2 (germline): SGHNT, YYREEE (reference sequence). Unmatched junction bases numbered 9, after V lost 2 bases and J lost 8 bases. CDR3 length equals 14 residues. CDR3 amino acids: CASSLPRGAGEAFF. The CDR3 DNA is TGTGCCAGCAGCTTACCCAGGGGGGCCGGGGAAGCTTTCTTT.

The J gene is TRBJ2-3, the V gene TRBV5-1, with D tentatively TRBD1 (6 bases). The germline gives CDR1 SGHRS, CDR2 YFSETQ. Between the trimmed V and J ends, which lost 2 bases and 1 base, there was a span of 14 bases. The CDR3 has 16 amino acids. The CDR3 here is CASSFDGTPGTDTQYF. CDR3 nucleotide sequence: TGCGCCAGCAGCTTCGACGGGACACCCGGCACAGATACGCAGTATTTT.

V usage is TRBV5-1 and J usage is TRBJ2-7, with D maybe TRBD2 (5 bases). CDR1 and CDR2 from the germline V gene are SGHRS and YFSETQ. The CDR3 has 14 residues. The V and J ends lost 0 bases and 3 bases respectively, with 10 bases between them. The CDR3 reads CASSLGGNHYEQYF. The CDR3 region has the DNA TGCGCCAGCAGCTTGGGAGGGAATCACTACGAGCAGTACTTC.

The V call is TRBV5-1, the J call TRBJ2-3; TRBD2 aligns across 8 bases. J was trimmed by 2 bases and V by 4 bases; bases with no gene match: 9. The CDR3 runs to 16 residues. Germline CDR1 is SGHRS and CDR2 is YFSETQ. This CDR3 is CASSLQLAADTDTQYF. CDR3 coding DNA: TGCGCCAGCAGCCTGCAACTAGCGGCTGACACAGATACGCAGTATTTT.

This chain uses TRBV2 with TRBJ1-1, with a tentative D call TRBD1 (5 bases). This CDR3 comprises 12 residues. Trimming left V 7 bases short and J 5 bases short, with 11 bases between. The V gene's germline CDR1 is SNHLY and CDR2 FYNNEI. CDR3 in amino acids: CASKPGGTEAFF. The CDR3 DNA is TGTGCCAGCAAGCCCGGGGGAACTGAAGCTTTCTTT.

This sequence joins TRBV2 and TRBJ2-3; 10 bases map to TRBD1. There are 15 residues in the CDR3. In germline, CDR1 is SNHLY, CDR2 FYNNEI. Germline trimming cut 5 bases from V and 0 bases from J; bases unmatched to any gene: 2. The chain's CDR3 is CASSRDRGSTDTQYF. Written as DNA, the CDR3 is TGTGCCAGCAGTAGGGACAGGGGAAGCACAGATACGCAGTATTTT.

The rearrangement links TRBV29-1 to TRBJ2-7; 9 nucleotides align to TRBD1. Unmatched junction bases numbered 8, after V lost 3 bases and J lost 5 bases. Germline-derived CDR1 and CDR2 are SQVTM and ANQGSEA. The CDR3 consists of 14 residues. The CDR3 is CSVDGTGGLDEQYF. CDR3 sequence (DNA): TGCAGCGTTGACGGCACAGGGGGCTTAGACGAGCAGTACTTC.

This chain links TRBV5-1 with TRBJ2-7; TRBD1 aligns across 11 bases. The CDR3 is 14 residues long. Losses at the gene ends were 4 bases for V and 2 bases for J; bases not matched to a gene: 2. From germline, CDR1 is SGHRS and CDR2 YFSETQ. The DNA of the CDR3 is TGCGCCAGCAGCAGGGACAGGGGGACCTACGAGCAGTACTTC. As protein: CASSRDRGTYEQYF.

This clone is a singleton in its sample. J is TRBJ2-5 and V is TRBV9; 9 bases are shared with TRBD2. Germline-derived CDR1 and CDR2 are SGDLS and YYNGEE. With 0 bases clipped from V and 2 bases from J, the junction kept 8 bases outside the gene matches. This CDR3 region has 17 residues. CDR3 nucleotides: TGTGCCAGCAGCGTAGGGGTCGGCGGGGGGGTACAAGAGACCCAGTACTTC. Its translation: CASSVGVGGGVQETQYF.

The chain combines TRBV5-1 with TRBJ2-5, with 12 bases matching TRBD2. The CDR3 is 17 amino acids. The V and J ends lost 0 bases and 2 bases, in that order; junction bases with no gene match: 5. CDR1 is SGHRS and CDR2 is YFSETQ in the germline V gene. CDR3: CASSLGLAGANQETQYF. The DNA for the CDR3 is TGCGCCAGCAGCTTGGGACTAGCGGGAGCGAATCAAGAGACCCAGTACTTC.

The chain couples TRBV10-3 to TRBJ2-7; D unresolved. V lost 0 bases to trimming and J lost 3 bases, with 6 bases between them. Per germline, CDR1 ENHRY and CDR2 SYGVKD. The CDR3 contains 13 residues. The CDR3 region is CAISESKRYEQYF. Here the CDR3 DNA reads TGTGCCATCAGTGAGTCGAAGCGCTACGAGCAGTACTTC.

The chain couples TRBV4-1 to TRBJ2-1; 7 bases match TRBD2. V was pared by 3 bases and J by 12 bases, with 14 bases of the junction left unmatched. The CDR3 is 15 amino acids. The V gene's germline CDR1 is MGHRA and CDR2 YSYEKL. As DNA, the CDR3 is TGCGCCAGCAGCCAGGGCGGACTAGGGGATTGGAGGCAGTTCTTC. This gives the protein CASSQGGLGDWRQFF.

This chain links TRBV5-4 with TRBJ2-2; D call uncertain. This CDR3 is 15 amino acids long. Trimming removed 0 bases from V and 4 bases from J, with 10 bases in between. Germline values: CDR1 SGHNT, CDR2 YYREEE (reference sequence). As DNA, the CDR3 is TGTGCCAGCAGCTTGGAAAGAGCTAGCACCGGGGAGCTGTTTTTT. This gives the protein CASSLERASTGELFF.

This chain connects TRBV2 to TRBJ2-3, with 8 bases that match TRBD2. The trim removed 6 bases at V and 4 bases at J, leaving 12 bases unmatched. CDR3 length: 16 amino acids. Germline V lookup: CDR1 SNHLY, CDR2 FYNNEI. This CDR3 reads CASRLGVAGRSDTQYF. The CDR3 DNA is TGTGCCAGCAGGCTCGGGGTAGCGGGAAGATCAGATACGCAGTATTTT. Based on the CDR3 plus reference TRBV2 and TRBJ2-3, the full variable domain is EPEVTQTPSHQVTQMGQEVILRCVPISNHLYFYWYRQILGQKVEFLVSFYNNEISEKSEIFDDQFSVERPDGSNFTLKIRSTKLEDSAMYFCASRLGVAGRSDTQYFGPGTRLTVL.

This CDR3 is CASSVTGGLAGFREQYF. CDR3 coding DNA: TGTGCCAGCAGCGTAACTGGGGGCCTAGCGGGATTTCGGGAGCAGTACTTC. The rearrangement joins TRBV9 to TRBJ2-7; 9 bases agree with TRBD2. Germline V lookup: CDR1 SGDLS, CDR2 YYNGEE. The CDR3 totals 17 residues. Germline trimming cut 1 base from V and 7 bases from J; bases unmatched to any gene: 15.

The rearrangement links TRBV25-1 to TRBJ2-7; 7 bases match TRBD2. The CDR3 has 13 residues. With 3 bases clipped from V and 3 bases from J, the junction kept 2 bases outside the gene matches. CDR1 and CDR2 from the germline V gene are MGHDK and SYGVNS. Here the CDR3 reads CASSEGGDYEQYF. In DNA form, the CDR3 reads TGTGCCAGCAGTGAGGGGGGGGACTACGAGCAGTACTTC.

V and J are TRBV7-6 and TRBJ2-7, with D possibly being TRBD1 (6 bases). The germline V and J ends were trimmed by 2 bases and 1 base, with 12 bases remaining between them. Looked up from germline, CDR1 is SGHVS and CDR2 is FNYEAQ. There are 15 residues in the CDR3. CDR3: CASSLTDRKSYEQYF. In nucleotides, the CDR3 is TGTGCCAGCAGCTTAACGGACAGAAAGTCCTACGAGCAGTACTTC.

Points on this clone: An end of the junction differs from the germline gene, which may be a read error. This rearrangement joins TRBV9 to TRBJ1-2, with D possibly being TRBD1 (5 bases). There are 13 residues in the CDR3. The V gene's germline CDR1 is SGDLS and CDR2 YYNGEE. The CDR3 DNA reads as TGTGCCAGCAGCCCCGTCGGGGGAGAAGGCTACCCCTTC. Residues: CASSPVGGEGYPF.

The genes are TRBV27 and TRBJ2-2, with D maybe TRBD2 (6 bases). The CDR3 extends over 14 amino acids. The germline V gene encodes CDR1 MNHEY and CDR2 SMNVEV (reference sequence). V dropped 2 bases and J dropped 6 bases, with 10 bases sitting between them. In nucleotides, the CDR3 is TGTGCCAGCAGTTTAGCAGGAGGGCCCGGGGAGCTGTTTTTT. This encodes CASSLAGGPGELFF.

The chain has TRBV5-6 and TRBJ1-3; D perhaps matches TRBD1 (6 bases). The germline CDR1 and CDR2 sequences are SGHDT and YYEEEE. The CDR3 is made up of 14 amino acids. The germline V and J ends were trimmed by 1 base and 4 bases, with 9 bases remaining between them. CDR3 sequence reads: CASSLFRGGNTIYF. The CDR3 region has the DNA TGTGCCAGCAGCTTGTTCAGGGGCGGAAACACCATATATTTT. Using reference TRBV5-6 and TRBJ1-3 for the parts outside the CDR3, the full variable domain is DAGVTQSPTHLIKTRGQQVTLRCSPKSGHDTVSWYQQALGQGPQFIFQYYEEEERQRGNFPDRFSGHQFPNYSSELNVNALLLGDSALYLCASSLFRGGNTIYFGEGSWLTVV.

This chain joins TRBV7-6 and TRBJ2-1; 8 bases fit TRBD1. Germline loops: CDR1 SGHVS, CDR2 FNYEAQ. This CDR3 contains 15 residues. J was trimmed by 8 bases and V by 4 bases; bases with no gene match: 10. The CDR3 loop is CASSYIRQGRDEQFF. CDR3 in DNA: TGTGCCAGCAGCTACATTCGACAGGGGAGAGATGAGCAGTTCTTC.

This clone was found once. This sequence joins TRBV2 and TRBJ1-6; D possibly corresponds to TRBD1 (5 bases). Germline lookup yields CDR1 SNHLY and CDR2 FYNNEI. Trimming took off 5 bases at V and 10 bases at J, with 12 bases between the two ends. The CDR3 sequence is 13 residues long. CDR3 sequence reads: CASSWGVGSPLHF. CDR3 sequence (DNA): TGTGCCAGCAGTTGGGGGGTTGGGTCACCCCTCCACTTT.

The rearrangement links TRBV28 to TRBJ2-1; 11 positions agree with TRBD2. Trimming took 6 bases from V and 0 from J; bases not matched to a gene: 16. Looked up from germline, CDR1 is MDHEN and CDR2 is SYDVKM. This CDR3 comprises 20 residues. This CDR3 reads CASSILLAGEGRSSYNEQFF. DNA for the CDR3: TGTGCCAGCAGCATACTACTAGCGGGAGAAGGTCGAAGCTCCTACAATGAGCAGTTCTTC.

The chain is built from TRBV30 and TRBJ2-7; D is perhaps TRBD1 (6 bases). CDR1 and CDR2 from the germline V gene are GTSNPN and SVGIG (reference sequence). Trimming left V 2 bases short and J 4 bases short, with 18 bases between. This CDR3 has 15 amino acids. CDR3: CAWSLKIPGVYEQYF. The CDR3 DNA sequence: TGTGCCTGGAGTTTAAAAATTCCAGGGGTTTACGAGCAGTACTTC. Using reference TRBV30 and TRBJ2-7 for the parts outside the CDR3, the full variable domain is SQTIHQWPATLVQPVGSPLSLECTVEGTSNPNLYWYRQAAGRGLQLLFYSVGIGQISSEVPQNLSASRPQDRQFILSSKKLLLSDSGFYLCAWSLKIPGVYEQYFGPGTRLTVT.

The CDR3 DNA reads TGTGCCAGCAGTGCCGACAGGGAGGAACGGGAAAAACTGTTTTTT. This codes for CASSADREEREKLFF. The rearrangement links TRBV28 to TRBJ1-4; 7 nucleotides align to TRBD1. V gave up 5 bases and J gave up 8 bases; unmatched junction bases: 11. CDR3 length: 15 amino acids. Germline assignment: CDR1 MDHEN and CDR2 SYDVKM.

This clone was detected only a few times. J is TRBJ2-2 and V is TRBV5-6; 9 bases fit TRBD1. V shed 0 bases, J shed 5 bases, and the junction held 5 bases outside the gene matches. This CDR3 comprises 16 residues. The germline V gene has CDR1 SGHDT and CDR2 YYEEEE. CDR3 in amino acids: CASSLADRGFTGELFF. The CDR3 DNA follows: TGTGCCAGCAGCTTGGCGGACAGGGGTTTTACCGGGGAGCTGTTTTTT.

The CDR3 sequence: CASSPVGGNTEAFF. CDR3 nucleotide sequence: TGCGCCAGCAGCCCGGTGGGGGGGAACACTGAAGCTTTCTTT. This sequence joins TRBV5-1 and TRBJ1-1; D may be TRBD1 (5 bases). Germline-derived CDR1 and CDR2 are SGHRS and YFSETQ. The CDR3 is made up of 14 amino acids. The germline V and J ends were trimmed by 4 bases and 1 base, with 11 bases remaining between them.